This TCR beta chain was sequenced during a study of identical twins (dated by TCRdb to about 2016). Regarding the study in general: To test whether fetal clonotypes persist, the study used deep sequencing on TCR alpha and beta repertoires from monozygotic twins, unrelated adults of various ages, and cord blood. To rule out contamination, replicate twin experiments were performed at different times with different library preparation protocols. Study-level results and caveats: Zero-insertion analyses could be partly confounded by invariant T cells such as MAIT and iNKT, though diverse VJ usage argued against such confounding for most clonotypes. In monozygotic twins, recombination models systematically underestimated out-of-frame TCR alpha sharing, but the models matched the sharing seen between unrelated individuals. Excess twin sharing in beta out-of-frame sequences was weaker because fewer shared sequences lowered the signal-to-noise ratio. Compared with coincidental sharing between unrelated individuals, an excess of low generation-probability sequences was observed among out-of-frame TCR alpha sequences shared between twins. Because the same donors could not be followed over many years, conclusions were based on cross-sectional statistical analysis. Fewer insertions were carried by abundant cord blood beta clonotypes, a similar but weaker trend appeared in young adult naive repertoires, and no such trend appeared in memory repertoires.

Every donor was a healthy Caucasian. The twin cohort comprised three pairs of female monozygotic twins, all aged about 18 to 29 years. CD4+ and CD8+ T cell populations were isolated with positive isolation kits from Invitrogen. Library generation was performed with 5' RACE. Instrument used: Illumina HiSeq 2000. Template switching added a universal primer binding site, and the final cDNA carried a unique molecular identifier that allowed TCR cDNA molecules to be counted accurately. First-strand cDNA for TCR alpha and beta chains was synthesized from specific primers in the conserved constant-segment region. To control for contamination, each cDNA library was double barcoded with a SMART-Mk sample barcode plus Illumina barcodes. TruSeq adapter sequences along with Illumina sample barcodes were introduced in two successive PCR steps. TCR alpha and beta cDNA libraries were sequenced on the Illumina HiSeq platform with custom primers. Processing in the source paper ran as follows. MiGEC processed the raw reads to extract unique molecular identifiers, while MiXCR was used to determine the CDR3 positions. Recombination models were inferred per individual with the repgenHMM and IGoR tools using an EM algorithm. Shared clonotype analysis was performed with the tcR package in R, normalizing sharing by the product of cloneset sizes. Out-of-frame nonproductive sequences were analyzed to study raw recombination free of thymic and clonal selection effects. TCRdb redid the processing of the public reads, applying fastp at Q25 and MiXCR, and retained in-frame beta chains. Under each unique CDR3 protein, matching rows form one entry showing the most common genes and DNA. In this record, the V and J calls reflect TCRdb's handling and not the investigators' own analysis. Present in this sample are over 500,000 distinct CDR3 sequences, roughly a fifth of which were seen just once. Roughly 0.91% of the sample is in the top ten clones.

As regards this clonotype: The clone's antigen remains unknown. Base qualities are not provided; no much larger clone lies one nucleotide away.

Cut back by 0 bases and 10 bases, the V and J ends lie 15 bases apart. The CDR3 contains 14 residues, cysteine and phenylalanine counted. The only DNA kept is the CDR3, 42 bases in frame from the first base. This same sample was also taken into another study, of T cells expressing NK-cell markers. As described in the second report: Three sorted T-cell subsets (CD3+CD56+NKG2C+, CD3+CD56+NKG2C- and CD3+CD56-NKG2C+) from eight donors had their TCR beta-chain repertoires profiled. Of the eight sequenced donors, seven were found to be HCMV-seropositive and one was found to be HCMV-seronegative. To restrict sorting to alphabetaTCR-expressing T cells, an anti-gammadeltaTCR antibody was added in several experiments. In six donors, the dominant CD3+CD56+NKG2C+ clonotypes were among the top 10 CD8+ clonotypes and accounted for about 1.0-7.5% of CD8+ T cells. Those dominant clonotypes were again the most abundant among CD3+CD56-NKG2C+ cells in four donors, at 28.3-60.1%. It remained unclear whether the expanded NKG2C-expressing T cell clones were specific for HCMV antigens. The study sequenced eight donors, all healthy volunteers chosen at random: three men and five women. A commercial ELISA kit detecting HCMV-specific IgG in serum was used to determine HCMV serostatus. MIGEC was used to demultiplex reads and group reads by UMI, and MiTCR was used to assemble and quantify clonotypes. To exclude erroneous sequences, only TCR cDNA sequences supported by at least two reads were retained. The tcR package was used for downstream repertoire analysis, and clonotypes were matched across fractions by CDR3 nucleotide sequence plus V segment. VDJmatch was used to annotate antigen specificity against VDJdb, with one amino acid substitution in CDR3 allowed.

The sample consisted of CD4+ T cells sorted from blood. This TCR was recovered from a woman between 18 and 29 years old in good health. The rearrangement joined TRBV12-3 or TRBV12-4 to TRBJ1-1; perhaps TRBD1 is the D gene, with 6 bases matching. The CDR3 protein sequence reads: CASSLARGGAGAFF. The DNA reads TGTGCCAGCAGTTTAGCGCGGGGGGGGGCTGGAGCTTTCTTT.